This TCR beta chain stems from a study of regulatory T cells in long-lasting Graves disease. CDR3 size: 15 residues. Looked up from germline, CDR1 is LGHDT and CDR2 is YNNKEL (reference sequence). V was clipped by 8 bases and J by 2 bases, with 15 bases between them. Investigators prepared the TCR beta libraries by applying iRepertoire HTBI primers and Arm-PCR of CDR3 regions. TCRdb ran MiXCR on the multiplex PCR reads and lists one entry per CDR3 protein. This sample yields almost 350,000 distinct CDR3 sequences, of which around 20% are seen a single time; about 29% belongs to the top ten. The time point was: persistent/refractory GD, antithyroid drugs over 5 years with positive TRAb. Scientists built the TCR library using RNA that was extracted from PBMCs.

Sequencing used peripheral blood mononuclear cells (PBMCs), obtained when the disease was refractory, from a patient treated with antithyroid drugs. The chain recombines TRBV3-1 with TRBJ2-2; TRBD1 might be the D (6 bases). This sequence originates from a female donor with Graves disease. The CDR3 is CASSAWTANTGELFF. The CDR3 DNA reads as TGTGCCAGCTCTGCCTGGACAGCCAACACCGGGGAGCTGTTTTTT. The variable domain in full, completed from reference TRBV3-1 and TRBJ2-2, reads DTAVSQTPKYLVTQMGNDKSIKCEQNLGHDTMYWYKQDSKKFLKIMFSYNNKELIINETVPNRFSPKSPDKAHLNLHINSLELGDSAVYFCASSAWTANTGELFFGEGSRLTVL.